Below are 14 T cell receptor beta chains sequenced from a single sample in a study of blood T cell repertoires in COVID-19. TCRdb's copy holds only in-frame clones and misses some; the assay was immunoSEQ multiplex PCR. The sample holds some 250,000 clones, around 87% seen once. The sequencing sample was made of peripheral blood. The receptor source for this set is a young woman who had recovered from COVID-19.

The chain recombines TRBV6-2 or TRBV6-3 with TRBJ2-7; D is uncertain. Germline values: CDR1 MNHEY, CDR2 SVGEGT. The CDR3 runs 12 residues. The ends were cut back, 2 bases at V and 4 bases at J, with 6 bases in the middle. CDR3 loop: CASSYELYEQYF. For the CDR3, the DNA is TGTGCCAGCAGTTACGAGTTATACGAGCAGTACTTC.

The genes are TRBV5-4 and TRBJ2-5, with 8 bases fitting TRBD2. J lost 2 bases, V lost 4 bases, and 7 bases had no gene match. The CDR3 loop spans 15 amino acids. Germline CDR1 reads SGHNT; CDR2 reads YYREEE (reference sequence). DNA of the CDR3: TGTGCCAGCAGCCACCGGGGGGGCAGTCAAGAGACCCAGTACTTC. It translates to CASSHRGGSQETQYF.

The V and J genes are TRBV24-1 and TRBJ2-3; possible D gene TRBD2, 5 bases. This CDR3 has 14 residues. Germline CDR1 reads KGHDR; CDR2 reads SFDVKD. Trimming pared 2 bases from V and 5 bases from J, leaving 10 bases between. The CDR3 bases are TGTGCCACCAGTGATTCTGGACGGGGAGATACGCAGTATTTT. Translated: CATSDSGRGDTQYF.

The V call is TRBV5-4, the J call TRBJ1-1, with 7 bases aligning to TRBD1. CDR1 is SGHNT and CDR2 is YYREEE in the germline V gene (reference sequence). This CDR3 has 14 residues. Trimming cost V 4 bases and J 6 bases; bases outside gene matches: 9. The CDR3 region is CASSRADRVPEAFF. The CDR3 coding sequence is TGTGCCAGCAGCCGAGCCGACAGGGTCCCTGAAGCTTTCTTT.

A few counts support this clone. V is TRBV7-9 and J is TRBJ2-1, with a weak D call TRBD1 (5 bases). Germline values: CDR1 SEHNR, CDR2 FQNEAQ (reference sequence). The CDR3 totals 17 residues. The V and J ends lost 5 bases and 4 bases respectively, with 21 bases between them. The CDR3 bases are TGTGCCAGCAGCCCGTATCCCCCCGGCAGGGTTTACAATGAGCAGTTCTTC. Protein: CASSPYPPGRVYNEQFF. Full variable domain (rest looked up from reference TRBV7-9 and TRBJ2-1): DTGVSQNPRHKITKRGQNVTFRCDPISEHNRLYWYRQTLGQGPEFLTYFQNEAQLEKSRLLSDRFSAERPKGSFSTLEIQRTEQGDSAMYLCASSPYPPGRVYNEQFFGPGTRLTVL.

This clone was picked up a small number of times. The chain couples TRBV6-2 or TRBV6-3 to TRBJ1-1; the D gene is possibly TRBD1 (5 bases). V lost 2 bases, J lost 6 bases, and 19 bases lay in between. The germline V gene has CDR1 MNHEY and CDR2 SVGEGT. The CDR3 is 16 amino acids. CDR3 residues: CASSYTRTGGGPEAFF. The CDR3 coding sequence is TGTGCCAGCAGTTACACCCGAACAGGAGGAGGGCCTGAAGCTTTCTTT.

CDR3 sequence: CASSGGLAGLRTQYF. The CDR3 nucleotides are TGCGCCAGCAGCGGTGGACTAGCGGGTCTCCGTACGCAGTATTTT. The genes are TRBV5-1 and TRBJ2-3, with 11 bases identical to TRBD2. The J segment lost 8 bases and the V segment lost 4 bases, leaving 9 bases of the junction unmatched. The CDR3 sequence is 15 residues long. Germline V gives CDR1 SGHRS, CDR2 YFSETQ.

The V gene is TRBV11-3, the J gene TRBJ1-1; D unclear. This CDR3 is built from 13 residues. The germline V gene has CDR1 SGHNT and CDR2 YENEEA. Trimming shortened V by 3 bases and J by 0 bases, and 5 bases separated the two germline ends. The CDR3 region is CASSLRVNTEAFF. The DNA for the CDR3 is TGTGCCAGCAGCTTGAGGGTGAACACTGAAGCTTTCTTT.

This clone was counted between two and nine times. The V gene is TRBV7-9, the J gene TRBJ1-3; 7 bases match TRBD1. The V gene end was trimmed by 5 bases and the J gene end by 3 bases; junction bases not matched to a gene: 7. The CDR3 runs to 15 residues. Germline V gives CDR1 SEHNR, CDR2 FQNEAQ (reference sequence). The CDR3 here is CASSLGTVGGNTIYF. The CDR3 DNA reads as TGTGCCAGCAGCCTCGGGACAGTTGGTGGAAACACCATATATTTT.

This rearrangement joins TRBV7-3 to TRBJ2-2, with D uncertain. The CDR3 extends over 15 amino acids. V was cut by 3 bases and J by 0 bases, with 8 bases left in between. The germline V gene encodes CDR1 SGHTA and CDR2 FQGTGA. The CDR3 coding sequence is TGTGCCAGCAGCTTCGAGACTCCGAACACCGGGGAGCTGTTTTTT. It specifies CASSFETPNTGELFF.

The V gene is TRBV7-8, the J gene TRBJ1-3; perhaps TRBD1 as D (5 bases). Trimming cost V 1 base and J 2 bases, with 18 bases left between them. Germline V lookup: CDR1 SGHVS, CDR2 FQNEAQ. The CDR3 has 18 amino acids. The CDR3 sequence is CASSLVPPQGPAGNTIYF. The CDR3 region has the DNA TGTGCCAGCAGCTTAGTTCCTCCTCAGGGCCCGGCTGGAAACACCATATATTTT.

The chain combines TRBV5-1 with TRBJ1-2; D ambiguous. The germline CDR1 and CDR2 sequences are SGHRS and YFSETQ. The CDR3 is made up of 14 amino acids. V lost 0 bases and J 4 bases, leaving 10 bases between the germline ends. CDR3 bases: TGCGCCAGCAGCTTGGAGCAAGAGTCCTATGGCTACACCTTC. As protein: CASSLEQESYGYTF.

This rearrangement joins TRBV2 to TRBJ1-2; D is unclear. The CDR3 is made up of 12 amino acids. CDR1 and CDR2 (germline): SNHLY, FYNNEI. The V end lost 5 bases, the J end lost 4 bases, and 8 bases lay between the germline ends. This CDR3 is CASSRRVYGYTF. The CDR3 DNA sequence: TGTGCCAGCAGTCGGAGGGTCTATGGCTACACCTTC.

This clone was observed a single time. The CDR3: CASSLDSSMNYGYTF. CDR3 coding DNA: TGCGCCAGCAGCTTGGACAGTTCGATGAACTATGGCTACACCTTC. The chain joins TRBV5-1 to TRBJ1-2; D call uncertain. Germline CDR1 SGHRS, CDR2 YFSETQ. The CDR3 runs 15 residues. V was clipped by 0 bases and J by 2 bases, with 11 bases between them.